These T cell receptor beta chains were read from a single sample in a study of T cells in Graves' hyperthyroidism and ophthalmopathy. From the multiplex PCR reads, TCRdb called clonotypes with MiXCR, one entry per CDR3 protein. The data contain under 400,000 distinct CDR3 sequences, around 14% of them singletons. Sequencing was done on a sample of blood. The receptor set was obtained from a woman under 30 with Graves' hyperthyroidism. CDR3s include the opening cysteine and the closing phenylalanine or tryptophan. A D gene is named only where the DNA matches it firmly. A row's size may be missing; if present it is once, few, many or a size class.

clone_size j_call v_call d_call cdr3_aa cdr3_nt
many TRBJ2-7 TRBV24-1 - CATASGTAGSYEQYF TGTGCCACCGCGTCCGGGACGGCAGGTTCCTACGAGCAGTACTTC
many TRBJ1-3 TRBV12-3/TRBV12-4 - CASIPYAGSLNGNTIYF TGTGCCAGCATCCCATACGCGGGATCTTTGAACGGAAACACCATATATTTT
many TRBJ1-1 TRBV29-1 - CSVEGSNSVGVAFF TGCAGCGTTGAGGGGTCCAACAGTGTGGGGGTCGCTTTCTTT
- TRBJ1-4 TRBV27 - CASSPHSSLREKLFF TGTGCCAGCAGTCCGCACAGTTCCCTTCGTGAAAAACTGTTTTTT
many TRBJ2-5 TRBV7-9 - CASSFSVAQTQYF TGTGCCAGCAGCTTTTCCGTGGCACAGACCCAGTACTTC
few TRBJ1-2 TRBV6-1 - CASSRDPPNYGYTF TGTGCCAGCAGCAGGGACCCGCCGAACTATGGCTACACCTTC
many TRBJ1-5 TRBV30 TRBD1 CAWSPGQGRWGNQPQHF TGTGCCTGGAGTCCGGGACAGGGACGATGGGGCAATCAGCCCCAGCATTTT
many TRBJ1-1 TRBV20-1 - CSARVDRLNTEAFF TGCAGTGCTAGAGTCGACAGATTGAACACTGAAGCTTTCTTT
many TRBJ1-1 TRBV7-3 TRBD1 CASSPTGTGGSEAFF TGTGCCAGCAGCCCAACCGGGACAGGGGGCTCTGAAGCTTTCTTT
- TRBJ1-6 TRBV2 - CASSVHSPLHF TGTGCCAGCAGTGTTCATTCACCCCTCCACTTT
many TRBJ2-7 TRBV3-1 - CASSQGVPGVEQYF TGTGCCAGCAGCCAAGGGGTCCCTGGGGTCGAGCAGTACTTC
many TRBJ1-5 TRBV24-1 - CATSDPSGNQPQHF TGTGCCACCAGTGATCCCTCCGGCAATCAGCCCCAGCATTTT
few TRBJ2-3 TRBV5-8 TRBD2 CASSLGLAGRPNPSTDTQYF TGTGCCAGCAGCTTGGGGCTAGCGGGACGACCAAACCCTAGCACAGATACGCAGTATTTT
- TRBJ1-5 TRBV6-1 - CASSDWGASNQPQHF TGTGCCAGCAGTGATTGGGGGGCGAGCAATCAGCCCCAGCATTTT
many TRBJ2-7 TRBV6-1 TRBD2 CASSEGLAGASYEQYF TGTGCCAGCAGTGAGGGACTAGCGGGGGCGTCCTACGAGCAGTACTTC
many TRBJ2-7 TRBV20-1 - CSAGDGAAPFSYEQYF TGCAGTGCGGGGGATGGTGCGGCCCCGTTCTCCTACGAGCAGTACTTC
- TRBJ2-1 TRBV30 TRBD1 CAWSLGQGVNEQFF TGTGCCTGGAGTTTGGGACAGGGAGTGAATGAGCAGTTCTTC
many TRBJ1-6 TRBV7-3 TRBD1 CASSLTGDSPLHF TGTGCCAGCAGTTTAACAGGGGACTCACCCCTCCACTTT
few TRBJ1-5 TRBV7-9 - CASSLDQDGPQHF TGTGCCAGCAGCTTGGACCAGGATGGGCCCCAGCATTTT
many TRBJ1-5 TRBV28 - CASSLPGGGEPQHF TGTGCCAGCAGTCTGCCGGGAGGGGGGGAGCCCCAGCATTTT
many TRBJ1-2 TRBV6-1 TRBD1 CASSPQYSTRDRQYGYTF TGTGCCAGCAGTCCACAATACAGTACCCGGGACAGACAATATGGCTACACCTTC
- TRBJ2-3 TRBV27 - CASSPTGYRTDTQYF TGTGCCAGCAGCCCCACAGGGTATAGGACAGATACGCAGTATTTT
many TRBJ2-7 TRBV2 - CASSVEGWGENEQYF TGTGCCAGCAGTGTAGAAGGATGGGGGGAGAACGAGCAGTACTTC
once TRBJ2-1 TRBV19 - CASSISRVLGDEQFF TGTGCCAGTAGTATATCCAGGGTGTTGGGGGATGAGCAGTTCTTC
many TRBJ2-4 TRBV6-1 - CASSEARRSVDVNKNIQYF TGTGCCAGCAGTGAAGCGCGCCGTAGTGTGGACGTTAACAAAAACATTCAGTACTTC
many TRBJ2-2 TRBV9 - CASSLTTAFTNTGELFF TGTGCCAGCAGCCTTACAACAGCCTTTACGAACACCGGGGAGCTGTTTTTT
many TRBJ1-5 TRBV28 TRBD1 CASSLLGQGVSNQPQHF TGTGCCAGCAGTTTATTGGGGCAGGGGGTTTCAAATCAGCCCCAGCATTTT
many TRBJ2-1 TRBV28 TRBD2 CASSRRLAGRRGEQFF TGTGCCAGCAGCCGAAGACTAGCGGGGCGGCGGGGGGAGCAGTTCTTC
many TRBJ1-6 TRBV12-3/TRBV12-4 TRBD1 CASSLQGDSPLHF TGTGCCAGCAGTTTACAGGGGGATTCACCCCTCCACTTT
many TRBJ2-2 TRBV20-1 - CSASASNTGELFF TGCAGTGCTAGCGCCAGTAACACCGGGGAGCTGTTTTTT
many TRBJ2-3 TRBV29-1 - CSARPTIRDTQYF TGCAGCGCCCGCCCCACTATTAGAGATACGCAGTATTTT